This entry lists 5 T cell receptor beta chains sequenced from one sample in a study of blood T cells in healthy people across ages. Then a second PCR, running roughly 7 to 11 cycles, was carried out with a sample-barcoded 5' primer and a J-beta primer mix. Using its own MiXCR run on the 5' RACE reads, TCRdb lists one record per CDR3 protein. The table includes hundreds of thousands of distinct CDR3 sequences, 22% detected once. The sample comprised blood. The receptors were gathered from a man between 65 and 85 years old in good health.

This clonotype was counted only a few times. CDR3 in DNA: TGCAGCTCCTCTCCCACTAGCGGGAGGGAGACCCAGTACTTC. It translates to CSSSPTSGRETQYF. The chain uses TRBV29-1 and TRBJ2-5; 12 bases align to TRBD2. Looked up from germline, CDR1 is SQVTM and CDR2 is ANQGSEA. Unmatched junction bases numbered 9, after V lost 8 bases and J lost 5 bases. The CDR3 has 14 amino acids.

This clonotype was found a few times. The chain combines TRBV12-3 or TRBV12-4 with TRBJ2-5, with 13 positions matching TRBD2. The last part of the DNA fits TRBJ2-1 better; the J call may be wrong. The CDR3 has 17 amino acids. CDR3 nucleotides: TGTGCCAGCAGCCCCACCTCACGACTAGCGGGAGGCCCTGAGCAGTTCTTC. Protein sequence: CASSPTSRLAGGPEQFF.

The rearrangement joins TRBV2 to TRBJ2-7; D not resolved. This CDR3 is built from 12 residues. Between the trimmed V and J ends, which lost 5 bases and 4 bases, there was a span of 9 bases. The V gene's germline CDR1 is SNHLY and CDR2 FYNNEI. The CDR3 region is CASSLENYEQYF. The CDR3 region has the DNA TGTGCCAGCAGTCTCGAGAATTACGAGCAGTACTTC.

This chain connects TRBV5-1 to TRBJ2-1, with TRBD2 matching over 10 bases. The V segment lost 0 bases and the J segment 10 bases; nucleotides outside the gene matches: 10. There are 16 residues in the CDR3. Germline values: CDR1 SGHRS, CDR2 YFSETQ. Here the CDR3 reads CASSLALAGAQEEQFF. The CDR3 DNA reads TGCGCCAGCAGCTTGGCCCTAGCGGGAGCCCAAGAGGAGCAGTTCTTC.

This clonotype has only a few counts. For the CDR3, the DNA is TGTGCCAGCAGTTATTCAGTGACGGGCCGGCGGACAGACTTTTACGAGCAGTACGTC. Amino acid sequence: CASSYSVTGRRTDFYEQYV. The chain links TRBV6-2 or TRBV6-3 to TRBJ2-7, with TRBD1 as a possible D gene (6 bases). This CDR3 spans 19 amino acids. V was trimmed by 3 bases and J by 4 bases, leaving 28 bases between them. The germline gives CDR1 MNHEY, CDR2 SVGEGT.